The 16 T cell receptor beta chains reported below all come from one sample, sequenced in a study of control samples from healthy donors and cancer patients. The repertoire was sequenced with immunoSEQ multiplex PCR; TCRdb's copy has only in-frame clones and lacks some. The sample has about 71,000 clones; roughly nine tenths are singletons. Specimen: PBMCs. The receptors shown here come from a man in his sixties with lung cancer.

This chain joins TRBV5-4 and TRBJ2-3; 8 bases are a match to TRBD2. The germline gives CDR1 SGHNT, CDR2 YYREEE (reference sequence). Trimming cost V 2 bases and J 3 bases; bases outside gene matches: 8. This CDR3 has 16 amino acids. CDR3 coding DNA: TGTGCCAGCAGCTTTAAGGTGGGACTAGGGACAGATACGCAGTATTTT. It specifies CASSFKVGLGTDTQYF.

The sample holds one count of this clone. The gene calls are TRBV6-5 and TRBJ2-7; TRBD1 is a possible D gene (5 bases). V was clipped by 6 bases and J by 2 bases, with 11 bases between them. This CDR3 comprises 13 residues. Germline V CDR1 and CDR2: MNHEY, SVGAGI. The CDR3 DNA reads TGTGCCAGCAGGCCGACAGCCACCTACGAGCAGTACTTC. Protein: CASRPTATYEQYF.

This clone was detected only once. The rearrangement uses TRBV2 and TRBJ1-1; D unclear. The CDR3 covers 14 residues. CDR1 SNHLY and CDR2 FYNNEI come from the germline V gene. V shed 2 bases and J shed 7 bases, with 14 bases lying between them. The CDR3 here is CASSERGGGSEAFF. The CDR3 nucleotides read TGTGCCAGCAGTGAACGGGGAGGAGGGAGTGAAGCTTTCTTT.

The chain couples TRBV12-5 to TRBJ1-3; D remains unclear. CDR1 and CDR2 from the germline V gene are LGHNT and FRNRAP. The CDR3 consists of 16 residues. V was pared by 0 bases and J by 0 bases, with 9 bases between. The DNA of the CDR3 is TGTGCTAGTGGTTTGGTAGGAGCCACCTCTGGAAACACCATATATTTT. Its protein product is CASGLVGATSGNTIYF.

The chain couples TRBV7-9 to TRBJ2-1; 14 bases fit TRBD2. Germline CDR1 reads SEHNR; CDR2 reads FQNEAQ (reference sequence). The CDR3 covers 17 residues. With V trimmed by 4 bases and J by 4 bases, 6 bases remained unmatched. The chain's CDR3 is CASSSKRLAGGYNEQFF. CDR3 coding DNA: TGTGCCAGCAGCTCCAAGCGACTAGCGGGGGGGTACAATGAGCAGTTCTTC.

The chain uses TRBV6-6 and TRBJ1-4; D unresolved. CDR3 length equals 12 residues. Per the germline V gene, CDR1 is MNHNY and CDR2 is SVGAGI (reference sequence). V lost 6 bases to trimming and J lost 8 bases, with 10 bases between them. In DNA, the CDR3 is TGTGCCAGCAGGGGATACACAGAAAAACTGTTTTTT. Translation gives CASRGYTEKLFF.

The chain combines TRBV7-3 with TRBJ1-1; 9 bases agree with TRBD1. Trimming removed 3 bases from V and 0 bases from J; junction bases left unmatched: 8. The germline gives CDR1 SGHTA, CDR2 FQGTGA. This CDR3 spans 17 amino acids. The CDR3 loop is CASSFIGGQGLNTEAFF. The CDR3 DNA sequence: TGTGCCAGCAGCTTCATCGGGGGACAGGGCCTGAACACTGAAGCTTTCTTT.

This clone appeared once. The CDR3 spells CATSGSGGQREQYV. The CDR3 region has the DNA TGCGCCACCTCGGGGAGCGGGGGCCAAAGGGAGCAGTACGTC. The J gene is TRBJ2-7, the V gene TRBV10-2; 8 nucleotides line up with TRBD2. The germline V gene encodes CDR1 WSHSY and CDR2 SAAADI. The CDR3 runs 14 residues. V lost 10 bases to trimming and J lost 7 bases; unmatched junction nucleotides: 15.

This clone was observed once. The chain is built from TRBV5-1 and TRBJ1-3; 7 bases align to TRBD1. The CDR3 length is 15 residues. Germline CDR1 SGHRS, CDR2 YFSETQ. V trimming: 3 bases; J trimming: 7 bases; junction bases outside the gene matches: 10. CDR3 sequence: CASSSLKQGTNTIYF. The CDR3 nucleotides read TGCGCCAGCAGCTCGCTGAAACAGGGGACCAACACCATATATTTT.

As DNA, the CDR3 is TGTGCCAGCAGCTTACCGCTCCCTGAAGCTTTCTTT. It codes for CASSLPLPEAFF. J is TRBJ1-1 and V is TRBV11-2; D not certain. The CDR3 runs 12 residues. The germline CDR1 and CDR2 sequences are SGHAT and FQNNGV. Between the trimmed V and J ends, which lost 2 bases and 6 bases, there was a span of 7 bases. The whole variable domain, filled in from reference TRBV11-2 and TRBJ1-1, reads EAGVAQSPRYKIIEKRQSVAFWCNPISGHATLYWYQQILGQGPKLLIQFQNNGVVDDSQLPKDRFSAERLKGVDSTLKIQPAKLEDSAVYLCASSLPLPEAFFGQGTRLTVV.

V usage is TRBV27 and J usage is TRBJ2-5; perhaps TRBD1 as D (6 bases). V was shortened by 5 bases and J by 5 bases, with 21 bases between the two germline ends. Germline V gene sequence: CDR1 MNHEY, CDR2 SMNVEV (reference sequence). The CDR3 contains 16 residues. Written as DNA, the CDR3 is TGTGCCAGCAGTCTCTCCCCCCAGGGGCGGTCGGAGACCCAGTACTTC. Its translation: CASSLSPQGRSETQYF.

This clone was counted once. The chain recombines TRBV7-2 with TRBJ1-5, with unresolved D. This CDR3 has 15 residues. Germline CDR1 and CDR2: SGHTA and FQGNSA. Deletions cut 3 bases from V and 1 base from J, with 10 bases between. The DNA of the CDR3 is TGTGCCAGCAGCTTCGTCGGCTCCAGCAATCAGCCCCAGCATTTT. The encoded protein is CASSFVGSSNQPQHF.

CDR3 in amino acids: CASSDGKSNQPQHF. In nucleotides, the CDR3 is TGTGCCAGCAGCGACGGGAAAAGCAATCAGCCCCAGCATTTT. The chain joins TRBV5-4 to TRBJ1-5; D not certain. Germline CDR1 is SGHNT and CDR2 is YYREEE (reference sequence). This CDR3 is 14 amino acids long. Trimming stripped 4 bases from V and 1 base from J, with 9 bases between.

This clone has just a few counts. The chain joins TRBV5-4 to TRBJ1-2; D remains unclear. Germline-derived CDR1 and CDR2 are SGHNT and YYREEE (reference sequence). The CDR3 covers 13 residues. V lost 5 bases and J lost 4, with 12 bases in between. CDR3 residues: CASRGGSLYGYTF. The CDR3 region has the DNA TGTGCCAGCAGGGGTGGGTCACTCTATGGCTACACCTTC.

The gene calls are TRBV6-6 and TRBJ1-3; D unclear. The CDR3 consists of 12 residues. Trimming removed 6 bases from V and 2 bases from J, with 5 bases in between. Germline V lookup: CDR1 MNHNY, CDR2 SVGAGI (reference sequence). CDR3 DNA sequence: TGTGCCAGCAGGTCGACTGGAAACACCATATATTTT. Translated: CASRSTGNTIYF.

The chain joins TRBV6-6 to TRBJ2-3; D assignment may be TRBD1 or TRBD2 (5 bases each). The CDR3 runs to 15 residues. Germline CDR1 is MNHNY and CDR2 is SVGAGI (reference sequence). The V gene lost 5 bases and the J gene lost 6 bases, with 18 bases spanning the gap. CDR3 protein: CASSPGPMVGDTQYF. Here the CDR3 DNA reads TGTGCCAGCAGTCCGGGACCGATGGTTGGGGATACGCAGTATTTT.